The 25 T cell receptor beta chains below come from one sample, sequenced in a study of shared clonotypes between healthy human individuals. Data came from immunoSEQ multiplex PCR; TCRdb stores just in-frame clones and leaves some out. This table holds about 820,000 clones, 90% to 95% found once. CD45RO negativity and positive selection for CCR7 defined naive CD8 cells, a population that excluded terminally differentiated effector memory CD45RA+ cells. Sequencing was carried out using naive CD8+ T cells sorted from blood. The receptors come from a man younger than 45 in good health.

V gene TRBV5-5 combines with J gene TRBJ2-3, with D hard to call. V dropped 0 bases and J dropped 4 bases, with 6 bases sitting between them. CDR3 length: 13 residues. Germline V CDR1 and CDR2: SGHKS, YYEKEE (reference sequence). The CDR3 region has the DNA TGTGCCAGCAGCTTGGTCCCCCCAGATACGCAGTATTTT. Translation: CASSLVPPDTQYF.

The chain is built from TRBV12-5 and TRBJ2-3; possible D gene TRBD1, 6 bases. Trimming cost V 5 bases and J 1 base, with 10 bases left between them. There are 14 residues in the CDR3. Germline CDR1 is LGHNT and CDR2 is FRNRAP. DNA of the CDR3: TGTGCTAGTGGTAGGGGGAGCGGCACAGATACGCAGTATTTT. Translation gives CASGRGSGTDTQYF.

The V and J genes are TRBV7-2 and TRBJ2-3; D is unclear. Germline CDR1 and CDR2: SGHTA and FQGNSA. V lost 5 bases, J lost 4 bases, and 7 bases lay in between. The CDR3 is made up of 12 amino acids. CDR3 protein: CASSPRPDTQYF. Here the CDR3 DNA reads TGTGCCAGCAGCCCAAGGCCAGATACGCAGTATTTT.

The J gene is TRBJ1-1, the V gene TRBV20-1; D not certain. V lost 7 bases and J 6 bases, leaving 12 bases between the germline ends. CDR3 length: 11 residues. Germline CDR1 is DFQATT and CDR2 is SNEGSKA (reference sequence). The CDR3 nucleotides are TGCAGTGGATTCATCGGATCTGAAGCTTTCTTT. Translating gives CSGFIGSEAFF.

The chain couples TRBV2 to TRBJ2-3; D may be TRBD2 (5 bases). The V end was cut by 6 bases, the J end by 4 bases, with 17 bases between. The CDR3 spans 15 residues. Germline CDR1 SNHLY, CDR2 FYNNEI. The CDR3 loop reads CASREGPEWSDTQYF. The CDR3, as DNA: TGTGCCAGCAGAGAGGGCCCCGAGTGGTCAGATACGCAGTATTTT.

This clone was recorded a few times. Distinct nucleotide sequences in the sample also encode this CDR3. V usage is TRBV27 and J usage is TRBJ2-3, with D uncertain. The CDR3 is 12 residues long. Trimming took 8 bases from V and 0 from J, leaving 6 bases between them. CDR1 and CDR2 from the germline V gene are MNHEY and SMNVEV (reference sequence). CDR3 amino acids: CASRGSTDTQYF. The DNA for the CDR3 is TGTGCCAGCCGCGGAAGCACAGATACGCAGTATTTT.

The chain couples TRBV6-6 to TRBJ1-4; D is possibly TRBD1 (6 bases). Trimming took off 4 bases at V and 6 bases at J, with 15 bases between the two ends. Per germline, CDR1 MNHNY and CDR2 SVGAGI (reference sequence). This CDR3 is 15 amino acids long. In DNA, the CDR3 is TGTGCCAGCAGTTTCAAGAGAGAGGGGGATGAAAAACTGTTTTTT. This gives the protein CASSFKREGDEKLFF.

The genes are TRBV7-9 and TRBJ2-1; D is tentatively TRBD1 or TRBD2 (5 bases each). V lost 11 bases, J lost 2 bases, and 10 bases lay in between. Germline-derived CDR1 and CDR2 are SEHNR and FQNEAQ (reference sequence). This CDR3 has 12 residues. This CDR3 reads CALRGPYNEQFF. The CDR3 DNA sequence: TGTGCCCTGAGGGGTCCCTACAATGAGCAGTTCTTC.

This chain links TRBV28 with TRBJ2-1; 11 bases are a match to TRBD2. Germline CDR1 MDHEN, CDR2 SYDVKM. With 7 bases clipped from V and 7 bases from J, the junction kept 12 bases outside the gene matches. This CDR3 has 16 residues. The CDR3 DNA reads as TGTGCCAGCACCCCAGGGGTACTAGCGGGAGATAATGAGCAGTTCTTC. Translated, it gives CASTPGVLAGDNEQFF.

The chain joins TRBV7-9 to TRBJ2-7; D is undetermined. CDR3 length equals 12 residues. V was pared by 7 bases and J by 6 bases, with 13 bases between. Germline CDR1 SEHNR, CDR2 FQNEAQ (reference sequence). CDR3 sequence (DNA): TGTGCCAGCAACCAACCGGAGAGCGAGCAGTACTTC. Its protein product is CASNQPESEQYF.

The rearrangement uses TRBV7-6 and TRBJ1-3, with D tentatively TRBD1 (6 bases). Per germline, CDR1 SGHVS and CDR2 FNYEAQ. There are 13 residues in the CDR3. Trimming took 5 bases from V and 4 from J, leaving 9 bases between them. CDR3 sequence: CASSQGSGNTIYF. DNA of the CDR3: TGTGCCAGCAGCCAGGGGTCGGGAAACACCATATATTTT.

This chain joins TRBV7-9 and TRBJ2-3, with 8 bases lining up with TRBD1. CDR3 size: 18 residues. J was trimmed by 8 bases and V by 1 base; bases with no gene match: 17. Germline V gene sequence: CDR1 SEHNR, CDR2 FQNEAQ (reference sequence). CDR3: CASSLGGLPGQVSATQYF. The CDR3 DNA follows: TGTGCCAGCAGCTTAGGGGGGCTACCGGGACAGGTCAGTGCTACGCAGTATTTT.

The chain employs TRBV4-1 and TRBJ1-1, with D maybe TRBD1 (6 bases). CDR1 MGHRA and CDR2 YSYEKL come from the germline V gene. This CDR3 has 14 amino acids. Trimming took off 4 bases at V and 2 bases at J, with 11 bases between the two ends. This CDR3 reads CASSPKQGNTEAFF. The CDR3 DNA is TGCGCCAGCAGCCCCAAACAGGGAAACACTGAAGCTTTCTTT.

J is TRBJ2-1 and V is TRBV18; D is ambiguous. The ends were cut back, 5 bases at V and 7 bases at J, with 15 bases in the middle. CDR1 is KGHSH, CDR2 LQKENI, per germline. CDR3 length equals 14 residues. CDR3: CASSGSDGRNEQFF. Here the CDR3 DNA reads TGTGCCAGCTCAGGTTCGGACGGGCGGAATGAGCAGTTCTTC.

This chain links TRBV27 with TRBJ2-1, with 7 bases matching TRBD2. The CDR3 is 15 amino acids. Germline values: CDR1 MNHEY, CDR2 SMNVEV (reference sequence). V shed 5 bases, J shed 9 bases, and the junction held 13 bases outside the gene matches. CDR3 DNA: TGTGCCAGCAGTCCCAGTCCTAGCGGTCACGGTGAGCAGTTCTTC. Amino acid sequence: CASSPSPSGHGEQFF.

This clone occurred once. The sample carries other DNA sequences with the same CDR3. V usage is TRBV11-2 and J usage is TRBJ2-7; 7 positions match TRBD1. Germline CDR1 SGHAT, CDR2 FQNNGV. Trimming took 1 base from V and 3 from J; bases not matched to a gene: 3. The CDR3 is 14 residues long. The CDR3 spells CASSLGAGGYEQYF. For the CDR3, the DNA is TGTGCCAGCAGCTTAGGTGCAGGGGGCTACGAGCAGTACTTC.

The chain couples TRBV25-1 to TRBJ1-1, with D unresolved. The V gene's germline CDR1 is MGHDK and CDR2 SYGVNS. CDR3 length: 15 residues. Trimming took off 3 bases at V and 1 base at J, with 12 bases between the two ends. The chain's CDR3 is CASSDTPNTNTEAFF. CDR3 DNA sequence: TGTGCCAGCAGTGATACACCTAACACGAACACTGAAGCTTTCTTT.

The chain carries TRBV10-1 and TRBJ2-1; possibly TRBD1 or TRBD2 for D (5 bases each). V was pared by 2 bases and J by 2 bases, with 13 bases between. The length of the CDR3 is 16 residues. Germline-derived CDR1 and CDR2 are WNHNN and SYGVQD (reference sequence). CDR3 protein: CASSEGLPGPYNEQFF. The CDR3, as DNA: TGCGCCAGCAGTGAGGGCCTACCGGGACCCTACAATGAGCAGTTCTTC.

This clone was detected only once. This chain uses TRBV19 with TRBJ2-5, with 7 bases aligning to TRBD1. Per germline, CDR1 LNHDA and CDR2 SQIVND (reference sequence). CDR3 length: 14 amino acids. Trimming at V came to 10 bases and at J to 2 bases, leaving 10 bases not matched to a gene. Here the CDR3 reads CATGPGQYQETQYF. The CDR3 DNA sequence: TGTGCCACTGGTCCGGGACAGTATCAAGAGACCCAGTACTTC.

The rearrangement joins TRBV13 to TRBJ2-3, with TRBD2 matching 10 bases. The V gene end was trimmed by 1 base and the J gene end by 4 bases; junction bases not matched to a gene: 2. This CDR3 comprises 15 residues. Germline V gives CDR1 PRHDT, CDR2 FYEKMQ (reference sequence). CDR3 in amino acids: CASSLASGSSDTQYF. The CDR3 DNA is TGTGCCAGCAGCTTAGCTAGCGGGAGTTCAGATACGCAGTATTTT.

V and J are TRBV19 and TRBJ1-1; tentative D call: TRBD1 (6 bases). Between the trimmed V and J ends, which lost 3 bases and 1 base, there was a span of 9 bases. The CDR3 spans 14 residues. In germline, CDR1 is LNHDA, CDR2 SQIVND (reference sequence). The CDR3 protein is CASSMSTGNTEAFF. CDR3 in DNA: TGTGCCAGTAGTATGTCGACAGGGAACACTGAAGCTTTCTTT.

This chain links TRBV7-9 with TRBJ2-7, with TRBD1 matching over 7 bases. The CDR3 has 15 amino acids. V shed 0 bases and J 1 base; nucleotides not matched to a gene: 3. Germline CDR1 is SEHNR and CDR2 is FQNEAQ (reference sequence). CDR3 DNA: TGTGCCAGCAGCTTAGCGCAGGGACAGTCCTACGAGCAGTACTTC. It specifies CASSLAQGQSYEQYF.

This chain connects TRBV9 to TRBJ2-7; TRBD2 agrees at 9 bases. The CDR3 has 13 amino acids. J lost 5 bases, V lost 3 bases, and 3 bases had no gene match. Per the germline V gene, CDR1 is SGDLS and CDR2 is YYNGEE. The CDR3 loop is CASSGSGSHEQYF. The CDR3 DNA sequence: TGTGCCAGCAGCGGTAGCGGGAGTCACGAGCAGTACTTC.

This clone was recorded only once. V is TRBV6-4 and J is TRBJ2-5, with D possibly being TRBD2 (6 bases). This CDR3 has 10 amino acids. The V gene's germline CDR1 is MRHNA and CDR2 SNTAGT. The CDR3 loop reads CAGGQETQYF. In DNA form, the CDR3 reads TGTGCGGGGGGCCAAGAGACCCAGTACTTC.

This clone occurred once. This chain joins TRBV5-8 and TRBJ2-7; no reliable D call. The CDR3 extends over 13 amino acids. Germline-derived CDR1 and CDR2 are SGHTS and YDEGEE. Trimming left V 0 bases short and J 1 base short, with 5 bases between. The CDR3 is CASSLERSYEQYF. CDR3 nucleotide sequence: TGTGCCAGCAGCTTGGAACGGTCCTACGAGCAGTACTTC.